This T cell receptor (beta chain) was sequenced for a study of Ad26.COV2.S vaccination and SARS-CoV-2 variants. The table came from immunoSEQ multiplex PCR; TCRdb's copy has only in-frame clones and leaves some out. This table has around 450,000 clones, 90% appearing once. The sample's treatment: 15 to 20 received Ad26.COV2.S at low or high dose, single or two shots; about five received placebo; per-sample allocation not given. The samples date from day 63 after the first vaccine or placebo injection. Germline V lookup: CDR1 SGDLS, CDR2 YYNGEE. The CDR3 spans 18 residues. Losses at the gene ends were 0 bases for V and 2 bases for J; bases not matched to a gene: 6.

The sample here was peripheral blood, taken in a trial of Ad26.COV2.S vaccine versus placebo. The TCR originated in a person between 18 and 65 years old who received the Ad26.COV2.S COVID-19 vaccine or a placebo. V and J are TRBV9 and TRBJ2-3, with 13 positions matching TRBD2. Here the CDR3 reads CASSVAPGLAGHTDTQYF. The DNA of the CDR3 is TGTGCCAGCAGCGTAGCTCCGGGACTAGCGGGACACACAGATACGCAGTATTTT.